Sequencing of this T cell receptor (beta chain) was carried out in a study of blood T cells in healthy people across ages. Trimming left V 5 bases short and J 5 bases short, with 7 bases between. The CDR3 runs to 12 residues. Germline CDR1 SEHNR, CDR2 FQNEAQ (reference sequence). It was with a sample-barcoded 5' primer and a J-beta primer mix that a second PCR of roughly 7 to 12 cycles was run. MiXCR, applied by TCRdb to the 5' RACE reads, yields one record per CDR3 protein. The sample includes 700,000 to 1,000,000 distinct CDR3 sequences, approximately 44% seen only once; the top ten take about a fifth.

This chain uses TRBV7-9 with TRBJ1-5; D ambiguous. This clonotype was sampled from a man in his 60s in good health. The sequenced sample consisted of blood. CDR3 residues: CASSPQDQPQHF. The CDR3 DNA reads TGTGCCAGCAGCCCTCAGGATCAGCCCCAGCATTTT.